This TCR beta chain is from a study of T-cell reconstitution after alpha-beta-depleted transplantation in children (dated by TCRdb to between 2015 and 2016). Broadly, across the study: Using TCR repertoire profiling, the study followed T-cell immune reconstitution in a quantitative way in children after TCRalphabeta/CD19-depleted allogeneic hematopoietic cell transplantation.

Note on this clonotype: Its antigen is unknown. Base-call qualities are not available, and no considerably larger clone is one nucleotide away.

The library was produced with PCR. The instrument given in TCRdb is Illumina HiSeq 2500. To normalize quantification of the TCRbeta repertoire, the TCR libraries were built with molecular barcoding that relied on unique molecular identifiers. TCRdb trimmed the raw reads at Q25, called clones with MiXCR and kept productive beta chains. Entries that share a CDR3 protein sequence are merged under the most common genes and DNA. Counted in this sample were about 400,000 distinct CDR3 sequences; 10% to 15% of them appeared once. In total, the top ten clones hold approximately 4.3% of the sample. This receptor was taken from a human donor who donated a stem cell graft to a child with Fanconi anemia. Sequencing was performed on PBMCs, taken from the stem cell graft.

Read as DNA, the sequence is TGTGCCAGCAGCAAAACCGGGACTAGCGGGCCGCTTAGCACAGATACGCAGTATTTT. This is translated as CASSKTGTSGPLSTDTQYF. This chain is built from TRBV7-8 and TRBJ2-3, with 12 middle bases fitting TRBD2. The CDR1 and CDR2 encoded by the germline V gene are SGHVS and FQNEAQ. V loses 5 bases at its end and J loses 0 bases; junction bases beyond the gene matches: 12. The CDR3 measures 19 amino acids from cysteine to phenylalanine. Left in the record is the CDR3 DNA by itself, 57 bases read in frame from the first base.